This T cell receptor (beta chain) was found in a study of cytomegalovirus exposure and HLA in healthy donors (dated 2017 in TCRdb). Study-wide context: A later analysis indicated that the 120 or so validation repertoires were generated on the platform also employed for the approximately 700 repertoires of the first cohort. The study was designed to test whether signatures of past pathogen exposure could be identified by cataloging public T cell receptors. Along with the approximately 650-subject first cohort, a separate validation cohort of around 120 different subjects was used. To predict cytomegalovirus infection status, the study combined high-throughput TCR immunosequencing, statistical association of individual TCRs with disease status, and machine learning. Beyond this particular receptor, the publication reports: Most TCR sequences were observed very rarely across donors, whereas some public TCRs were present in many individuals. Cytomegalovirus status was reported to be diagnosed by the classifier with high specificity and sensitivity in both the original and validation cohorts. In vitro tests confirmed that three of the cytomegalovirus-associated TCR beta chains recognize cytomegalovirus antigens. A later analysis had no HLA typing for the validation cohort, so co-occurrence there was scored across all 110 or so repertoires. The authors suggested that the approach could potentially be extended to other disease states and immunological phenotypes. A later analysis found that TCRs clustered in the first cohort also tended to co-occur in the roughly 120 validation repertoires, with just under 95% of cluster scores above 0. The study gave a list of under 200 TCR beta chains associated with cytomegalovirus.

The donors were included in the validation cohort of 120 subjects, a group kept apart from the roughly 670-subject first cohort. Relative to germline, V is 1 base shorter and J is 5 bases shorter, with 16 bases between their ends. The germline V gene yields SGHRS for CDR1 and YFSETQ for CDR2. CDR3 length: 15 amino acids, cysteine to phenylalanine. Of the read, only the CDR3 DNA is kept; its 45 bases are in frame from base 1. A note on this clone: The antigen this receptor binds is unknown. Base-call qualities are not available, and no considerably larger clone is one nucleotide away.

The library was built by means of the immunoSEQ multiplex PCR assay. The authors processed their data as follows. A statistical classification framework was built for diagnosing cytomegalovirus status from the catalog of TCR beta chain sequences. Not all clones reach the TCRdb copy of this immuneACCESS table, which keeps in-frame sequences only. Checked studies attribute under half of the gap to unresolved V genes and leave the rest unexplained. That table furnishes V, J and clone size, whereas the DNA furnished D and trimming. In all, the sample holds under 250,000 clones, and around 87% of those were seen once. The ten largest make up 1.5% to 2.5% of the sample.

The sequence was obtained from a woman aged 18-29 years in good health and CMV-seropositive. The sequenced material came from PBMCs. In this chain, TRBV5-1 is recombined with TRBJ2-7; TRBD1 is possibly the D segment (6 matching bases). The DNA sequence reads TGCGCCAGCAGCTTGAGTGGGACAAGAGGTAACGAGCAGTACTTC. Its product reads: CASSLSGTRGNEQYF.